This T cell receptor (beta chain) was identified during a study of blood T cells in healthy people across ages. Study-level results: Older age went with lower TCR beta diversity per million T cells, in a roughly linear way. Diversity estimates from one million T cells were considered underestimates.

Every donor provided 8.5 to 10 milliliters of peripheral blood. Isolation of PBMCs gave at least 7 million cells per sample. A few counts support this clonotype. The antigen is unknown. The use of a sample-barcoded 5' primer and a J-beta primer mix characterized a second PCR of about 6 to 12 cycles. TCRdb called the 5' RACE reads again in MiXCR, with one record for every CDR3 protein. The sample shows around 870,000 distinct CDR3 sequences, around 30% of them seen only once. The CDR3 covers 13 residues. Deletions cut 6 bases from V and 6 bases from J, with 14 bases between. The germline gives CDR1 MNHNY, CDR2 SVGAGI (reference sequence).

The genes are TRBV6-6 and TRBJ1-2; D is undetermined. The specimen sequenced was blood. This TCR derives from a woman of 80 years or more in good health. CDR3 sequence reads: CASSPGTVDGYTF. DNA for the CDR3: TGTGCCAGCAGCCCGGGTACAGTGGATGGCTACACCTTC.